This T cell receptor beta chain was retrieved from a study of shared clonotypes between healthy human individuals. Germline assignment: CDR1 MGHDK and CDR2 SYGVNS. The CDR3 has 14 amino acids. J was trimmed by 7 bases and V by 7 bases; bases with no gene match: 2. Original methodology: Junction-only sequences without quality scores came from ImmunoSEQ, so filtering differed. Data came from immunoSEQ multiplex PCR; TCRdb stores just in-frame clones and leaves some out. That table furnishes V, J and clone size, whereas the DNA furnished D and trimming. This table holds 660,000 or so clones, roughly 96% found once. Only CD45RO-negative cells positively selected for CCR7 counted as naive CD8 cells, so terminally differentiated effector memory CD45RA+ cells were excluded.

This TCR derives from a woman aged 30 to 39 in good health. The chain has TRBV25-1 and TRBJ2-1; 15 bases are shared with TRBD2. Sequenced material: naive CD8+ T cells sorted from blood. CDR3 region: CASIGTSGGNEQFF. CDR3 nucleotide sequence: TGTGCCAGCATCGGGACTAGCGGGGGGAATGAGCAGTTCTTC.